The source of this T cell receptor (beta chain) is a study of T cell responses to AZD1222 COVID-19 vaccine. Looked up from germline, CDR1 is LNHNV and CDR2 is YYDKDF (reference sequence). Trimming cost V 1 base and J 1 base, with 10 bases left between them. The CDR3 spans 16 residues. Some clones are missing from TCRdb's copy, which holds only in-frame ones; the method was immunoSEQ multiplex PCR. Here the sample spans around 140,000 clones, 85% to 95% being singletons. The sample here was peripheral blood, taken on day 0 of AZD1222 vaccination. V is TRBV15 and J is TRBJ2-2, with D possibly TRBD1 on 7 matching bases. The TCR comes from an adult in good health. The DNA for the CDR3 is TGTGCCACCAGCAGAGGGCGGGACAGGAACACCGGGGAGCTGTTTTTT. Translating gives CATSRGRDRNTGELFF.